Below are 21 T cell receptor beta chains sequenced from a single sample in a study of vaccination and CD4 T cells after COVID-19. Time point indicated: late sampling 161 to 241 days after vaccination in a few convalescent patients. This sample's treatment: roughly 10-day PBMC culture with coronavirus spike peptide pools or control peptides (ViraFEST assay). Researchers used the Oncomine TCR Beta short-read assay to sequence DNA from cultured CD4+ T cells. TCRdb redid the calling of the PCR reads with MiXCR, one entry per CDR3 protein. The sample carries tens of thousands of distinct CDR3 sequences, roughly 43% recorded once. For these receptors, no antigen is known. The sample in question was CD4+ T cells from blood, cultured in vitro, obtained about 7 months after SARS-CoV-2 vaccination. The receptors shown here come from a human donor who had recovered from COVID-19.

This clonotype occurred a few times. The CDR3: CASSLLAGGPGTQYF. CDR3 DNA sequence: TGTGCCAGCAGCTTACTAGCGGGAGGGCCGGGGACCCAGTACTTC. This chain joins TRBV7-9 and TRBJ2-5, with 12 bases identical to TRBD2. The CDR3 is made up of 15 amino acids. V lost 2 bases and J lost 7; bases outside the gene matches: 5. The germline V gene has CDR1 SEHNR and CDR2 FQNEAQ (reference sequence).

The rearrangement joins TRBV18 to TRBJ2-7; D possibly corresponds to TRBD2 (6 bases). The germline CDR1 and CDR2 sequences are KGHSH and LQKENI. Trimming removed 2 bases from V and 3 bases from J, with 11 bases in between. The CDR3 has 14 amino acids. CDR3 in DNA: TGTGCCAGCTCACCATCGGTGGACTACTACGAGCAGTACTTC. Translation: CASSPSVDYYEQYF.

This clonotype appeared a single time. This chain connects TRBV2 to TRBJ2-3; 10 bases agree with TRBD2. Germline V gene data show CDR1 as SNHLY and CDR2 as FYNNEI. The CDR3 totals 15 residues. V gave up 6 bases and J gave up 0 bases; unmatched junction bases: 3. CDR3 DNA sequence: TGTGCCAGCAGGCTGACTAGCGGGAGCACAGATACGCAGTATTTT. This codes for CASRLTSGSTDTQYF.

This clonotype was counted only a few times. DNA for the CDR3: TGTGCCAGCAGTGAGGCCAGTGGTAACAATCAGCCCCAGCATTTT. Amino acid sequence: CASSEASGNNQPQHF. V gene TRBV28 combines with J gene TRBJ1-5; D is undetermined. V shed 5 bases and J shed 3 bases, with 14 bases lying between them. The CDR3 has 15 amino acids. CDR1 and CDR2 (germline): MDHEN, SYDVKM. Looking up the rest from reference TRBV28 and TRBJ1-5 gives the full variable domain: DVKVTQSSRYLVKRTGEKVFLECVQDMDHENMFWYRQDPGLGLRLIYFSYDVKMKEKGDIPEGYSVSREKKERFSLILESASTNQTSMYLCASSEASGNNQPQHFGDGTRLSIL.

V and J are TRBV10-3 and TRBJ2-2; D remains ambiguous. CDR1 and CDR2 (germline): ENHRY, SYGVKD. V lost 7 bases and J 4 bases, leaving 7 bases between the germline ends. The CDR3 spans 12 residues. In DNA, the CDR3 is TGTGCCATCAAAGGGTTCACCGGGGAGCTGTTTTTT. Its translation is CAIKGFTGELFF.

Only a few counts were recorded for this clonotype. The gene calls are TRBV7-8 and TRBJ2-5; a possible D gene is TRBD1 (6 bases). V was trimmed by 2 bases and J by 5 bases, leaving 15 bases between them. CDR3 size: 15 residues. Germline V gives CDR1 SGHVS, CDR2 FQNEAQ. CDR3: CASSLRRGVRETQYF. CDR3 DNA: TGTGCCAGCAGCTTACGCAGGGGAGTTCGGGAGACCCAGTACTTC.

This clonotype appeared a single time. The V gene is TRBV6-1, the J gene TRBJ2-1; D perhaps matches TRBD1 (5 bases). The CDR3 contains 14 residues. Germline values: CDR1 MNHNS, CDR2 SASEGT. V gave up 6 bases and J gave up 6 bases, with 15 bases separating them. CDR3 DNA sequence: TGTGCCAGCAGGCCTTGGGGCCCGGTCAATGAGCAGTTCTTC. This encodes CASRPWGPVNEQFF.

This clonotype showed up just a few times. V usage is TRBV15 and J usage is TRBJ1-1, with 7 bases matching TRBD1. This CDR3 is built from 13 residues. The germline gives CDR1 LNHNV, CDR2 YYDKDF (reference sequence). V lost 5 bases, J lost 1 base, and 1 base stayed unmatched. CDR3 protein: CATSWDRNTEAFF. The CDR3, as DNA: TGTGCCACCAGCTGGGACAGGAACACTGAAGCTTTCTTT.

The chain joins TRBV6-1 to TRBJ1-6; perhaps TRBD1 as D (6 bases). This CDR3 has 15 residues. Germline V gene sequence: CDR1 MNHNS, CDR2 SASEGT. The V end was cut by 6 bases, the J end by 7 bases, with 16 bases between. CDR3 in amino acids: CASSRAGVENSPLHF. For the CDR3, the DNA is TGTGCCAGCAGCCGGGCAGGGGTAGAAAATTCACCCCTCCACTTT.

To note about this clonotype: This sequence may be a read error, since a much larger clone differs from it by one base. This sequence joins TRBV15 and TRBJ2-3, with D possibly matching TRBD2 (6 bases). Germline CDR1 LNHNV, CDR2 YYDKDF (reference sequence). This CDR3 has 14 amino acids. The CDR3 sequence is CAASPRLVLDTQYF. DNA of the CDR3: TGTGCCGCCAGCCCTCGACTAGTTCTTGATACGCAGTATTTT.

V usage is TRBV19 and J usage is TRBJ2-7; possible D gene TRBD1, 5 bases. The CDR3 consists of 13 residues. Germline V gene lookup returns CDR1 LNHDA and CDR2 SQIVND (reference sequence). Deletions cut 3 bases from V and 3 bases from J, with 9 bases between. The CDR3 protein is CASSILDSYEQYF. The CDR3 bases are TGTGCCAGTAGTATCTTAGACAGCTACGAGCAGTACTTC.

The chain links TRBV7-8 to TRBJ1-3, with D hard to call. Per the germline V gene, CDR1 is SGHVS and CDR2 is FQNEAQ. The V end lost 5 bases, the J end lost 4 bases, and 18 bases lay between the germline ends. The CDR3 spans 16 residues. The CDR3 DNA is TGTGCCAGCAGCAGACGGGTTGGCGCGCCGGGAAACACCATATATTTT. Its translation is CASSRRVGAPGNTIYF.

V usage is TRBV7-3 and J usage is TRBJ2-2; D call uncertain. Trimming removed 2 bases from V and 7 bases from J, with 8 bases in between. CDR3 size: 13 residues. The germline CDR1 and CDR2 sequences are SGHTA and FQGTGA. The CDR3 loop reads CASSLQGSGELFF. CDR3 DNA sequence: TGTGCCAGCAGCTTACAAGGAAGCGGGGAGCTGTTTTTT.

CDR3 in amino acids: CASSFPAGTGGNEQFF. The CDR3, as DNA: TGTGCCAGCTCCTTCCCGGCAGGGACAGGGGGCAATGAGCAGTTCTTC. This chain joins TRBV6-1 and TRBJ2-1, with 11 bases aligning to TRBD1. With V trimmed by 8 bases and J by 6 bases, 12 bases remained unmatched. This CDR3 has 16 residues. The germline CDR1 and CDR2 sequences are MNHNS and SASEGT.

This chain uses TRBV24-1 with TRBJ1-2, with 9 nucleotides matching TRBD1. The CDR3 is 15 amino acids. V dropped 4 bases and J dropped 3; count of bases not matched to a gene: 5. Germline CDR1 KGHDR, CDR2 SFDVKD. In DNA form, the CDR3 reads TGTGCCACCAGTGACCGGACAGGGGCCGACTATGGCTACACCTTC. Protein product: CATSDRTGADYGYTF.

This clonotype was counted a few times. The CDR3 region is CASSPQAAGNTGELFF. The CDR3, as DNA: TGTGCCAGCAGCCCGCAAGCAGCGGGGAACACCGGGGAGCTGTTTTTT. The J gene is TRBJ2-2, the V gene TRBV7-2, with D maybe TRBD2 (6 bases). This CDR3 has 16 amino acids. Germline loops: CDR1 SGHTA, CDR2 FQGNSA. V gave up 5 bases and J gave up 1 base, with 14 bases separating them.

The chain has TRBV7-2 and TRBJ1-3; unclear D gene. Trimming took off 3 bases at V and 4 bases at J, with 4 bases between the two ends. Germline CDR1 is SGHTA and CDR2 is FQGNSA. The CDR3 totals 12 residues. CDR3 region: CASSFRGNTIYF. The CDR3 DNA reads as TGTGCCAGCAGCTTTCGGGGAAACACCATATATTTT.

This CDR3 is CSARLQGFGEQYF. The CDR3 DNA sequence: TGCAGTGCCAGGCTCCAGGGTTTCGGCGAGCAGTACTTC. V usage is TRBV20-1 and J usage is TRBJ2-7, with D possibly being TRBD1 (5 bases). CDR1 and CDR2 from the germline V gene are DFQATT and SNEGSKA (reference sequence). V lost 6 bases, J lost 6 bases, and 18 bases lay in between. This CDR3 is 13 amino acids long.

The chain's CDR3 is CASRGQGGNQPQHF. For the CDR3, the DNA is TGTGCCAGTAGAGGACAGGGGGGCAATCAGCCCCAGCATTTT. The V call is TRBV19, the J call TRBJ1-5; 10 bases map to TRBD1. Germline V CDR1 and CDR2: LNHDA, SQIVND (reference sequence). CDR3 length equals 14 residues. J lost 2 bases, V lost 6 bases, and 1 base had no gene match.

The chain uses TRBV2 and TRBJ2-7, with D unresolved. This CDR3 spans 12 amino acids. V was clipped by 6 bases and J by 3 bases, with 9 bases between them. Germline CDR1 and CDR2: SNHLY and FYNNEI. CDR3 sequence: CASRTDIYEQYF. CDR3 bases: TGTGCCAGCAGGACCGATATCTACGAGCAGTACTTC.

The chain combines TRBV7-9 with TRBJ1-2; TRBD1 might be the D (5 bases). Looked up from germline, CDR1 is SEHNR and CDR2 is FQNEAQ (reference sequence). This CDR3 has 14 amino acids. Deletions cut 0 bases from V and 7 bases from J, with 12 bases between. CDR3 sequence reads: CASSLAGVKGGYTF. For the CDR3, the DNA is TGTGCCAGCAGCTTAGCAGGGGTAAAGGGTGGCTACACCTTC.